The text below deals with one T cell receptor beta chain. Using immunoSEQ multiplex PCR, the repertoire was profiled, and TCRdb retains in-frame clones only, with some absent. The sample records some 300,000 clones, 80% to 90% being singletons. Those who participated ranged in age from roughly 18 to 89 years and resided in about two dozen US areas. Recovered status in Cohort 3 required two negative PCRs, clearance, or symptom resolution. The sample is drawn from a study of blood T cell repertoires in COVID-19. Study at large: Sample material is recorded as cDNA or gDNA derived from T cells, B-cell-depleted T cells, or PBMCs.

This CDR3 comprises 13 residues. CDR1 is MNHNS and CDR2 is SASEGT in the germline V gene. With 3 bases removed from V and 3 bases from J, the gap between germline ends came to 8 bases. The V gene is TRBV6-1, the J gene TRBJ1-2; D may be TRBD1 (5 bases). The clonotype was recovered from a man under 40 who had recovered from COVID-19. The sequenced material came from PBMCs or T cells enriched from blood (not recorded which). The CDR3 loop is CASSEGGHYGYTF. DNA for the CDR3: TGTGCCAGCAGTGAGGGGGGACACTATGGCTACACCTTC.